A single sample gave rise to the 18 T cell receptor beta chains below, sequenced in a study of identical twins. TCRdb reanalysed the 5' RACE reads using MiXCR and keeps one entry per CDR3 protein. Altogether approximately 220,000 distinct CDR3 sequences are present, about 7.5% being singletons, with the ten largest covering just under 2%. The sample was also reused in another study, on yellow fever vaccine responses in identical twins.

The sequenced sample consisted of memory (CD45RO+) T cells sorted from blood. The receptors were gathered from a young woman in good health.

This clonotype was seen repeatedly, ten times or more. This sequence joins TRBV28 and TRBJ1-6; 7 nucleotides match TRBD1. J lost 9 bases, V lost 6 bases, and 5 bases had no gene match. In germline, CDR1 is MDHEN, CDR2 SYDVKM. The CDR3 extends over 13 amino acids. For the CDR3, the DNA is TGTGCCAGCAGAAGACAGGGTAGTTCACCCCTCCACTTT. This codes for CASRRQGSSPLHF.

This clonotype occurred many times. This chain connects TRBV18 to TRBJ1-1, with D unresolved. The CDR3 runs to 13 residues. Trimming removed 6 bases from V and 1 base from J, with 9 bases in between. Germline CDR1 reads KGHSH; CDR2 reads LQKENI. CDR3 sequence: CASSTSENTEAFF. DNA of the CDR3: TGTGCCAGCTCCACCTCAGAGAACACTGAAGCTTTCTTT.

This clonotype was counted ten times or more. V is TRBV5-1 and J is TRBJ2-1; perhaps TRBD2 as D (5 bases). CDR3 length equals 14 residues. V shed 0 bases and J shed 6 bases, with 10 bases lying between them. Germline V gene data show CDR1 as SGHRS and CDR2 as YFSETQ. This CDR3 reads CASSLVSSPNEQFF. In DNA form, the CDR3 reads TGCGCCAGCAGCTTGGTTTCTAGCCCCAATGAGCAGTTCTTC.

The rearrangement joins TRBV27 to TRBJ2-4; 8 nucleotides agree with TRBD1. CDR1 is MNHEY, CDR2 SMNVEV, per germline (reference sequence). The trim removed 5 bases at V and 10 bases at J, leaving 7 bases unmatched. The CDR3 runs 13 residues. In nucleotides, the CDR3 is TGTGCCAGCAGTACGGGACAGGTTGGGATTCAGTACTTC. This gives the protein CASSTGQVGIQYF.

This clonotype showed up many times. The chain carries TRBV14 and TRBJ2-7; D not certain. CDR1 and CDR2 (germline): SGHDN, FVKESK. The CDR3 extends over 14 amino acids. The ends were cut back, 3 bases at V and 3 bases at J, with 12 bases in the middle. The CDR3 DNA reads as TGTGCCAGCAGCCACTCCGGACGCCGCTACGAGCAGTACTTC. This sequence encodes CASSHSGRRYEQYF.

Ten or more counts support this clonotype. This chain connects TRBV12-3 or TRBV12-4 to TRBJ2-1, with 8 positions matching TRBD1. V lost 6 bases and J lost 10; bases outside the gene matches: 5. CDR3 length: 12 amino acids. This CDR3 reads CASSPTGDEQFF. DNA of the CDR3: TGTGCCAGCAGCCCGACAGGGGACGAGCAGTTCTTC.

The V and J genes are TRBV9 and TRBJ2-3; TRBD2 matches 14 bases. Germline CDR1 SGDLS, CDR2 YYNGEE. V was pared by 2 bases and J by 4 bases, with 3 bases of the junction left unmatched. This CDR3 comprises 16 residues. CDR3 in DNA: TGTGCCAGCAGCGTGGGACTAGCGGGAGTGTCAGATACGCAGTATTTT. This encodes CASSVGLAGVSDTQYF.

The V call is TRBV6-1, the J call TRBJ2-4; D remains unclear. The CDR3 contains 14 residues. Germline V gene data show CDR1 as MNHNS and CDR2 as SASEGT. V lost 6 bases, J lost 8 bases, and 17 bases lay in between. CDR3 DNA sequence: TGTGCCAGCAGCCTGCGGTCCCTCAAGGACATTCAGTACTTC. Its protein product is CASSLRSLKDIQYF.

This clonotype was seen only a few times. The CDR3 coding sequence is TGTGCCAGCAGCTCCCGTCCGGGACAGAAGGTTAACACTGAAGCTTTCTTT. This codes for CASSSRPGQKVNTEAFF. This chain connects TRBV5-6 to TRBJ1-1, with TRBD1 identical over 7 bases. CDR1 is SGHDT, CDR2 YYEEEE, per germline. The CDR3 contains 17 residues. The trim removed 3 bases at V and 2 bases at J, leaving 13 bases unmatched.

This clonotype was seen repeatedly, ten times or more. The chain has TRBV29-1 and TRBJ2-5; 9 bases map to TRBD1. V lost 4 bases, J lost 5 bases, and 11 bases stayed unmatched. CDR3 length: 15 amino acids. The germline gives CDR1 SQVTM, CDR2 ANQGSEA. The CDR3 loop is CSVALTGGGRETQYF. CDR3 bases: TGCAGCGTTGCCCTGACAGGGGGAGGTAGGGAGACCCAGTACTTC.

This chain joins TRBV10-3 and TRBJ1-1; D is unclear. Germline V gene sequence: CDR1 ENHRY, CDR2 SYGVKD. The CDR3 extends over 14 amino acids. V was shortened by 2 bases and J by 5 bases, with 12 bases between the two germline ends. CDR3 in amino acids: CAISETESGTEAFF. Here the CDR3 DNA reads TGTGCCATCAGTGAGACAGAGAGTGGGACTGAAGCTTTCTTT.

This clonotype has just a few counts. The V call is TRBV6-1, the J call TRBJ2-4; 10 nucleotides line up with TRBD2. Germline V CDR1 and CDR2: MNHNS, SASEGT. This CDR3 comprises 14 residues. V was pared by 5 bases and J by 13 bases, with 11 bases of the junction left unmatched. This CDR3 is CASSQTSGAPMQYF. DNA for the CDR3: TGTGCCAGCAGTCAAACTAGCGGGGCCCCGATGCAGTACTTC.

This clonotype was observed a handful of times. The CDR3: CASSPPKGTNTEAFF. CDR3 nucleotides: TGTGCCAGCAGTCCCCCGAAGGGGACGAACACTGAAGCTTTCTTT. This chain uses TRBV28 with TRBJ1-1; TRBD1 might be the D (5 bases). Germline CDR1 and CDR2: MDHEN and SYDVKM. The CDR3 is made up of 15 amino acids. Trimming shortened V by 5 bases and J by 1 base, and 14 bases separated the two germline ends.

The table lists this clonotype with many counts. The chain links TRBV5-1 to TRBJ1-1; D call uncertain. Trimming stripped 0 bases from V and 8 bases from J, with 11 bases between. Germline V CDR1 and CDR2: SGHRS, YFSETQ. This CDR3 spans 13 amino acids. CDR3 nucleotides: TGCGCCAGCAGCTTGGGATTTGGTGGGGAAGCTTTCTTT. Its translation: CASSLGFGGEAFF.

The DNA for the CDR3 is TGTGCCAGCAGCTTTTCAGGGTTCACTGAAGCTTTCTTT. The encoded protein is CASSFSGFTEAFF. The chain is built from TRBV11-2 and TRBJ1-1; possible D gene TRBD1, 5 bases. CDR1 and CDR2 from the germline V gene are SGHAT and FQNNGV. The CDR3 runs 13 residues. The ends were cut back, 3 bases at V and 4 bases at J, with 9 bases in the middle.

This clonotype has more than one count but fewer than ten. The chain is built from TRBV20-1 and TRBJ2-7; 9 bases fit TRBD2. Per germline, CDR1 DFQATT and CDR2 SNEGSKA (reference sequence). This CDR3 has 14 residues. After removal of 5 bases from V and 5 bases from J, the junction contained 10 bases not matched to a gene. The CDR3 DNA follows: TGCAGTGCTCGACAGCCCGGGACTAGCAACGAGCAGTACTTC. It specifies CSARQPGTSNEQYF.

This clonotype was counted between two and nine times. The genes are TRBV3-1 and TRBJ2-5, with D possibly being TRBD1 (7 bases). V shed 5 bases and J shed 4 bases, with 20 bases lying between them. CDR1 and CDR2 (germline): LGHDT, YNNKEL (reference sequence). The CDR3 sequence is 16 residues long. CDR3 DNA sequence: TGTGCCAGCAGCAGAGCGCAGGACCAGGGGGGAGAGACCCAGTACTTC. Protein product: CASSRAQDQGGETQYF.

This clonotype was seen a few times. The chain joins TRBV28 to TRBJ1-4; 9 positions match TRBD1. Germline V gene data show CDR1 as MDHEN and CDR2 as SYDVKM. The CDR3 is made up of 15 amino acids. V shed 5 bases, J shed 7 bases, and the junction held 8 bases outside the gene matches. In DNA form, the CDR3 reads TGTGCCAGCAGTCCCAGAGGGACAGGGTCTGAAAAACTGTTTTTT. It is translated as CASSPRGTGSEKLFF.